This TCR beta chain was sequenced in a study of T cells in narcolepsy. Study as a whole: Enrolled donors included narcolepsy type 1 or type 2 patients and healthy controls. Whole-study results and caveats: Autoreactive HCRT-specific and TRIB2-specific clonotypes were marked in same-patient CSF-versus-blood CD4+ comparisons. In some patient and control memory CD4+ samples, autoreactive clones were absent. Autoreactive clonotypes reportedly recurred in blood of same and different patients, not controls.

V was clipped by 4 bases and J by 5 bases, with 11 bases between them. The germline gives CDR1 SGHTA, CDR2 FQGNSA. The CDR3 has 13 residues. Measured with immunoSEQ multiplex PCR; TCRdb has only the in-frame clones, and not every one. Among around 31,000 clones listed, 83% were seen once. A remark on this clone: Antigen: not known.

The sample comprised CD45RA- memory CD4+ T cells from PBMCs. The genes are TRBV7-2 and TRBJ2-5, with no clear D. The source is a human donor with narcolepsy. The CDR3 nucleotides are TGTGCCAGCAGCTATACGGACGCGGAGACCCAGTACTTC. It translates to CASSYTDAETQYF.